These 14 T cell receptor beta chains originate from one sample sequenced in a study of cytomegalovirus exposure and HLA in healthy donors (TCRdb year 2017). The library was made by the immunoSEQ multiplex PCR assay. A mixture of 60 forward primers for TCR Vbeta segments and 13 reverse primers for TCR Jbeta segments was used in the multiplex PCR. TCRdb limited this immuneACCESS table to in-frame rearrangements with V and J called. A share of clones is missing; checked studies link under half to unresolved V genes, and the rest is unexplained. A total of about 120,000 clones appear in this sample, about three quarters of them only once. The ten largest clonotypes hold roughly 2.5% of the sample. The sample taken for sequencing was PBMCs. Receptors originate from a woman aged 40 to 49 in good health and CMV-seropositive.

The V and J genes are TRBV19 and TRBJ2-7; D may be TRBD1 (5 bases). CDR3 size: 13 residues. Trimming left V 4 bases short and J 4 bases short, with 11 bases between. Germline V gene lookup returns CDR1 LNHDA and CDR2 SQIVND (reference sequence). Here the CDR3 reads CASSRGFQYEQYF. DNA of the CDR3: TGTGCCAGTAGTAGGGGCTTTCAATACGAGCAGTACTTC.

This clone was found once. The J gene is TRBJ2-7, the V gene TRBV6-1; TRBD1 matches at 7 bases. V dropped 2 bases and J dropped 3; count of bases not matched to a gene: 7. The germline V gene encodes CDR1 MNHNS and CDR2 SASEGT. The CDR3 contains 15 residues. CDR3: CASSERGQGVYEQYF. The CDR3 coding sequence is TGTGCCAGCAGTGAAAGAGGGCAGGGGGTCTACGAGCAGTACTTC.

This chain links TRBV6-5 with TRBJ2-3; D is possibly TRBD2 (5 bases). CDR3 length: 13 amino acids. Germline CDR1 reads MNHEY; CDR2 reads SVGAGI. Trimming left V 10 bases short and J 1 base short, with 12 bases between. CDR3 sequence (DNA): TGTGCCACCGGGCTAGCAGGCACAGATACGCAGTATTTT. Translated: CATGLAGTDTQYF.

There are a few counts of this clone. This sequence joins TRBV14 and TRBJ2-7, with 8 bases aligning to TRBD1. V shed 4 bases, J shed 1 base, and the junction held 3 bases outside the gene matches. This CDR3 has 14 residues. Germline CDR1 SGHDN, CDR2 FVKESK. This CDR3 reads CASSRQGRSYEQYF. CDR3 coding DNA: TGTGCCAGCAGCCGACAGGGGCGATCCTACGAGCAGTACTTC.

This chain joins TRBV27 and TRBJ2-7; weak D call: TRBD1 (5 bases). The germline V gene encodes CDR1 MNHEY and CDR2 SMNVEV (reference sequence). This CDR3 has 14 amino acids. Trimming took off 3 bases at V and 4 bases at J, with 13 bases between the two ends. The CDR3 sequence: CASSFLGAGYEQYF. CDR3 bases: TGTGCCAGCAGTTTTTTAGGGGCAGGTTACGAGCAGTACTTC.

The rearrangement uses TRBV14 and TRBJ1-1, with TRBD1 matching over 7 bases. Germline V CDR1 and CDR2: SGHDN, FVKESK. CDR3 length: 17 amino acids. The V segment lost 5 bases and the J segment 1 base; nucleotides outside the gene matches: 13. The CDR3 DNA reads TGTGCCAGCAGCGTTTTTCCGGGACAGTCTTCGAACACTGAAGCTTTCTTT. Its translation is CASSVFPGQSSNTEAFF.

The sample holds a few counts of this clone. V usage is TRBV6-1 and J usage is TRBJ1-1; TRBD1 aligns across 9 bases. The germline CDR1 and CDR2 sequences are MNHNS and SASEGT. V was pared by 8 bases and J by 12 bases, with 7 bases of the junction left unmatched. The CDR3 is 11 residues long. CDR3 DNA: TGTGCCAGCGGGACAGGGATGTTCACTTTCTTT. Amino acids: CASGTGMFTFF.

The rearrangement joins TRBV5-1 to TRBJ2-5, with a possible D match to TRBD1 (5 bases). The CDR3 length is 14 residues. With 4 bases removed from V and 1 base from J, the gap between germline ends came to 11 bases. Looked up from germline, CDR1 is SGHRS and CDR2 is YFSETQ. The CDR3 here is CASSTGHSQETQYF. The CDR3 nucleotides read TGCGCCAGCAGCACCGGACATAGCCAAGAGACCCAGTACTTC.

The chain joins TRBV5-1 to TRBJ2-5, with D unresolved. TRBJ2-7 explains the end of the DNA better; the J call may be wrong. The CDR3 has 14 amino acids. CDR1 is SGHRS and CDR2 is YFSETQ in the germline V gene. CDR3 sequence: CASSWARQNNEQYF. The CDR3 region has the DNA TGCGCCAGCAGCTGGGCAAGACAAAATAACGAGCAGTACTTC.

This sequence joins TRBV15 and TRBJ2-1; 8 bases are shared with TRBD1. CDR1 is LNHNV and CDR2 is YYDKDF in the germline V gene (reference sequence). This CDR3 is 14 amino acids long. V shed 5 bases and J 9 bases; nucleotides not matched to a gene: 9. The CDR3 sequence: CATSAGQETGEQFF. DNA of the CDR3: TGTGCCACCAGCGCGGGACAGGAGACGGGTGAGCAGTTCTTC.

The chain carries TRBV11-1 and TRBJ1-1; 10 nucleotides match TRBD1. CDR1 SGHAT and CDR2 FQDESV come from the germline V gene (reference sequence). After removal of 6 bases from V and 4 bases from J, the junction contained 5 bases not matched to a gene. This CDR3 has 14 residues. CDR3 amino acids: CASSSGQGGTEAFF. The CDR3 DNA sequence: TGTGCCAGCAGTTCCGGACAGGGGGGCACTGAAGCTTTCTTT.

This clone turned up a few times. The chain couples TRBV7-9 to TRBJ1-3; D is unresolved. V was pared by 5 bases and J by 5 bases, with 10 bases between. The germline gives CDR1 SEHNR, CDR2 FQNEAQ (reference sequence). The CDR3 is 13 amino acids. The CDR3 region is CASSGDARNTIYF. The CDR3 DNA is TGTGCCAGCAGCGGAGACGCCCGAAACACCATATATTTT.

This clone showed up just a few times. The chain has TRBV7-9 and TRBJ2-3, with D tentatively TRBD1 (5 bases). This CDR3 is 14 amino acids long. Deletions cut 6 bases from V and 3 bases from J, with 13 bases between. The V gene's germline CDR1 is SEHNR and CDR2 FQNEAQ (reference sequence). The CDR3 DNA is TGTGCCAGCAGTTTACAGGTTCGGACAGATACGCAGTATTTT. It yields the protein CASSLQVRTDTQYF. The whole variable domain, filled in from reference TRBV7-9 and TRBJ2-3, reads DTGVSQNPRHKITKRGQNVTFRCDPISEHNRLYWYRQTLGQGPEFLTYFQNEAQLEKSRLLSDRFSAERPKGSFSTLEIQRTEQGDSAMYLCASSLQVRTDTQYFGPGTRLTVL.

V gene TRBV5-1 combines with J gene TRBJ1-4; weak D call: TRBD1 (5 bases). Germline CDR1 reads SGHRS; CDR2 reads YFSETQ. The CDR3 consists of 15 residues. Trimming cost V 4 bases and J 5 bases, with 15 bases left between them. This CDR3 reads CASSPQGDWNEKLFF. The DNA for the CDR3 is TGCGCCAGCAGCCCGCAGGGTGATTGGAATGAAAAACTGTTTTTT.